This T cell receptor (beta chain) was observed in a study of cytomegalovirus exposure and HLA in healthy donors. Study background: Findings of an earlier analysis included over 95 million unique TCR beta sequences from roughly 190 million T cells. Whole-study results and caveats: A missense DCLRE1C variant was associated with V- and J-gene trimming of TCR beta chains in a later analysis, and an independent cohort replicated the association. Equally common other TCR beta chains were less clonally expanded than HLA-associated ones, a later analysis found.

Trimming at V came to 4 bases and at J to 2 bases, leaving 3 bases not matched to a gene. The CDR3 is 15 residues long. Germline V gives CDR1 SGHNT, CDR2 YYREEE (reference sequence). Primers for the PCR totalled 60 Vbeta and 13 Jbeta. TCRdb's copy holds only in-frame clones and misses some; the assay was immunoSEQ multiplex PCR. The sample consists of 150,000 or so clones, 75% to 85% of them appearing once. For this clone: What it binds is unknown.

Sequenced: PBMCs. The sequence derives from a man aged 25 to 40 in good health and CMV-seropositive. The chain is built from TRBV5-4 and TRBJ2-6; 7 nucleotides match TRBD1. CDR3 sequence: CASSRGQPGANVLTF. Written as DNA, the CDR3 is TGTGCCAGCAGCCGGGGACAGCCTGGGGCCAACGTCCTGACTTTC.